This T cell receptor (beta chain) comes out of a study of beta chain features in type 1 diabetes. General observations from the study: Among all four CD4+ subsets, Type 1 diabetes patients had TCRB CDR3s that were moderately but significantly shorter.

Concerning this clone: Its antigen remains unknown.

The CDR3 consists of 12 residues. V dropped 5 bases and J dropped 4; count of bases not matched to a gene: 1. Germline lookup yields CDR1 SGHVS and CDR2 FQNEAQ. Isolated RNA was reverse transcribed in full, so expressed TCRB transcripts were sequenced. Sequenced by immunoSEQ multiplex PCR; TCRdb stores in-frame clones only, minus some. The profile shows 120,000 to 150,000 clones, roughly an eighth of them singletons. This TCR was sampled from a man between 18 and 29 years old with type 1 diabetes. The sequenced sample consisted of central memory CD4+ T cells from blood. The chain recombines TRBV7-8 with TRBJ2-5, with 7 positions matching TRBD1. The CDR3 is CASSHRGETQYF. CDR3 coding DNA: TGTGCCAGCAGCCACAGGGGAGAGACCCAGTACTTC.